Shown below are 17 T cell receptor beta chains from a single sample sequenced in a study of type 1 and type 2 diabetes patients. Amplification started from genomic DNA. Amplification of the beta chain CDR3 used 30 forward and 13 reverse multiplex primers. In TCRdb, the multiplex PCR reads were re-called with MiXCR into one record per CDR3 protein. The sample yields about 270,000 distinct CDR3 sequences, over 45% seen once. Sequencing was carried out using peripheral blood mononuclear cells (PBMCs). Receptors originate from a man younger than 35 with type 2 diabetes.

This sequence joins TRBV6-5 and TRBJ1-5, with a weak D call TRBD1 (6 bases). CDR1 is MNHEY, CDR2 SVGAGI, per germline. Trimming removed 6 bases from V and 1 base from J, with 13 bases in between. The CDR3 is 15 residues long. CDR3 DNA: TGTGCCAGCAGACCGGACAGAGGGAGCAATCAGCCCCAGCATTTT. Protein sequence: CASRPDRGSNQPQHF.

This rearrangement joins TRBV12-5 to TRBJ2-1, with D maybe TRBD2 (6 bases). CDR3 length: 16 residues. CDR1 is LGHNT and CDR2 is FRNRAP in the germline V gene. Trimming stripped 3 bases from V and 6 bases from J, with 18 bases between. The CDR3 protein is CASGLWQGGIGNEQFF. The CDR3 DNA follows: TGTGCTAGTGGTTTATGGCAGGGAGGTATCGGCAATGAGCAGTTCTTC. The full variable domain, completed using reference TRBV12-5 and TRBJ2-1, is DARVTQTPRHKVTEMGQEVTMRCQPILGHNTVFWYRQTMMQGLELLAYFRNRAPLDDSGMPKDRFSAEMPDATLATLKIQPSEPRDSAVYFCASGLWQGGIGNEQFFGPGTRLTVL.

The chain couples TRBV29-1 to TRBJ2-2; D is undetermined. The CDR3 loop spans 13 amino acids. Trimming took 4 bases from V and 4 from J, leaving 10 bases between them. Germline-derived CDR1 and CDR2 are SQVTM and ANQGSEA. DNA of the CDR3: TGCAGCGTTGCCCCATCACCCACCGGGGAGCTGTTTTTT. This translates into CSVAPSPTGELFF.

The chain combines TRBV19 with TRBJ2-7; D unresolved. CDR1 is LNHDA, CDR2 SQIVND, per germline (reference sequence). Trimming removed 4 bases at V and 0 bases at J, with 10 bases between. The CDR3 has 14 residues. CDR3 protein: CASSTFQTSYEQYF. In nucleotides, the CDR3 is TGTGCCAGTAGTACCTTCCAGACCTCCTACGAGCAGTACTTC.

This clonotype appeared once. The chain has TRBV10-3 and TRBJ2-7, with 12 bases aligning to TRBD2. Per the germline V gene, CDR1 is ENHRY and CDR2 is SYGVKD. After removal of 4 bases from V and 4 bases from J, the junction contained 8 bases not matched to a gene. The CDR3 length is 16 residues. The CDR3 spells CAISGSPSGGVYEQYF. The CDR3 coding sequence is TGTGCCATCAGTGGGTCACCTAGCGGGGGGGTTTACGAGCAGTACTTC.

The rearrangement joins TRBV30 to TRBJ2-5, with D perhaps assigned TRBD1 or TRBD2 (5 bases each). The CDR3 totals 16 residues. Between the trimmed V and J ends, which lost 0 bases and 5 bases, there was a span of 19 bases. Per germline, CDR1 GTSNPN and CDR2 SVGIG (reference sequence). This CDR3 reads CAWSVRGTRAGETQYF. The CDR3 DNA reads TGTGCCTGGAGTGTAAGGGGAACGAGGGCCGGGGAGACCCAGTACTTC.

The V and J genes are TRBV11-2 and TRBJ2-7; 7 bases line up with TRBD2. The CDR3 contains 14 residues. Germline CDR1 reads SGHAT; CDR2 reads FQNNGV. Germline trimming cut 2 bases from V and 2 bases from J; bases unmatched to any gene: 3. The CDR3 sequence: CASSLLAEAYEQYF. In DNA form, the CDR3 reads TGTGCCAGCAGCTTACTAGCGGAAGCCTACGAGCAGTACTTC.

This clonotype was seen a few times. The genes are TRBV9 and TRBJ2-6; no reliable D call. This CDR3 is built from 17 residues. Deletions cut 1 base from V and 1 base from J, with 12 bases between. CDR1 and CDR2 from the germline V gene are SGDLS and YYNGEE. CDR3 region: CASSVTGQQSGANVLTF. For the CDR3, the DNA is TGTGCCAGCAGCGTAACGGGCCAGCAGTCTGGGGCCAACGTCCTGACTTTC.

This clonotype was seen a handful of times. This rearrangement joins TRBV24-1 to TRBJ2-5; 7 positions match TRBD1. With V trimmed by 1 base and J by 3 bases, 4 bases remained unmatched. The CDR3 covers 15 residues. CDR1 and CDR2 from the germline V gene are KGHDR and SFDVKD. CDR3 nucleotides: TGTGCCACCAGTGATTTAGACAGGGACGAAGAGACCCAGTACTTC. Protein product: CATSDLDRDEETQYF.

CDR3 DNA: TGTGCCAGCAGTGTGGGCAGGGTAATGGGGAACACTGAAGCTTTCTTT. Protein product: CASSVGRVMGNTEAFF. V and J are TRBV2 and TRBJ1-1; D may be TRBD1 (5 bases). The CDR3 length is 16 residues. V was shortened by 4 bases and J by 1 base, with 16 bases between the two germline ends. Germline V gene lookup returns CDR1 SNHLY and CDR2 FYNNEI. Using reference TRBV2 and TRBJ1-1 for the parts outside the CDR3, the full variable domain is EPEVTQTPSHQVTQMGQEVILRCVPISNHLYFYWYRQILGQKVEFLVSFYNNEISEKSEIFDDQFSVERPDGSNFTLKIRSTKLEDSAMYFCASSVGRVMGNTEAFFGQGTRLTVV.

The chain employs TRBV14 and TRBJ2-5; D may correspond to TRBD1 or TRBD2 (5 bases each). TRBJ2-1 matches the DNA end more closely, so the J call is doubtful. The CDR3 has 16 residues. The germline gives CDR1 SGHDN, CDR2 FVKESK. The CDR3 spells CASLGRTNRWNNEQFF. The CDR3 region has the DNA TGTGCCAGCCTGGGACGGACCAACCGCTGGAACAATGAGCAGTTCTTC.

The V gene is TRBV7-6, the J gene TRBJ2-7; TRBD1 aligns across 9 bases. J was trimmed by 3 bases and V by 0 bases; bases with no gene match: 3. The CDR3 sequence is 15 residues long. Germline V lookup: CDR1 SGHVS, CDR2 FNYEAQ. CDR3 protein: CASSLAGTGHYEQYF. Here the CDR3 DNA reads TGTGCCAGCAGCTTAGCTGGGACAGGGCACTACGAGCAGTACTTC.

This chain uses TRBV5-1 with TRBJ1-5; D may be TRBD1 (6 bases). The CDR3 is made up of 15 amino acids. CDR1 SGHRS and CDR2 YFSETQ come from the germline V gene. V was pared by 1 base and J by 0 bases, with 8 bases between. The CDR3 DNA sequence: TGCGCCAGCAGCTTGACAGGGAATAGCAATCAGCCCCAGCATTTT. It yields the protein CASSLTGNSNQPQHF.

This clonotype has just a few counts. V is TRBV19 and J is TRBJ1-6; D is undetermined. The CDR3 extends over 14 amino acids. Trimming removed 6 bases from V and 10 bases from J, with 16 bases in between. Germline-derived CDR1 and CDR2 are LNHDA and SQIVND (reference sequence). The CDR3 nucleotides read TGTGCCAGTAGGTTTCAGTGGTCGCAATCACCCCTCCACTTT. Its translation: CASRFQWSQSPLHF.

Turning to this clonotype: A read error may account for a junction end that differs from germline. The CDR3 sequence is CASSQQGRLMNTEAFF. For the CDR3, the DNA is TGTGCCAGCAGCCAACAGGGACGTTTAATGAACACTGAAGCTTTCTTT. This chain links TRBV5-1 with TRBJ1-1; tentative D call: TRBD1 (6 bases). The CDR3 runs to 16 residues. Germline loops: CDR1 SGHRS, CDR2 YFSETQ.

This clonotype was counted at least ten times. The chain couples TRBV19 to TRBJ1-1; D may be TRBD1 (5 bases). The germline V gene encodes CDR1 LNHDA and CDR2 SQIVND (reference sequence). The CDR3 length is 13 residues. V was trimmed by 5 bases and J by 1 base, leaving 8 bases between them. The CDR3 region is CASSVQGNTEAFF. CDR3 bases: TGTGCCAGTAGTGTTCAGGGGAACACTGAAGCTTTCTTT.

This clonotype came up many times. CDR3 sequence reads: CAISEGRGFDEQFF. The CDR3 coding sequence is TGTGCCATCAGTGAGGGTAGGGGTTTCGATGAGCAGTTCTTC. The chain carries TRBV10-3 and TRBJ2-1; D perhaps matches TRBD1 (5 bases). The CDR3 spans 14 residues. The germline V gene encodes CDR1 ENHRY and CDR2 SYGVKD. V was shortened by 2 bases and J by 8 bases, with 13 bases between the two germline ends.